The 24 T cell receptor beta chains reported below all come from one sample, sequenced in a study of cytomegalovirus exposure and HLA in healthy donors (dated by TCRdb to 2016 to 2017). Libraries were built with the immunoSEQ multiplex PCR assay. For the multiplex PCR, a mixture combining 60 forward primers for TCR Vbeta segments and 13 reverse primers for TCR Jbeta segments was used. This is the immuneACCESS table as TCRdb keeps it, with only in-frame sequences that have V and J called. A part of the clones is gone; compared with another copy, unresolved V genes explain less than half, and the rest is unexplained. The sample table contains 90,000 to 130,000 clones; only one count was recorded for more than 70% of them. The ten largest clones add up to less than 3% of the sample. Source material: PBMCs. The receptors stem from a woman aged 60 to 75 in good health and CMV-seropositive.

V usage is TRBV6-5 and J usage is TRBJ1-5; TRBD1 agrees at 10 bases. The J segment lost 5 bases and the V segment lost 8 bases, leaving 0 bases of the junction unmatched. The CDR3 loop spans 12 amino acids. Germline V CDR1 and CDR2: MNHEY, SVGAGI. The CDR3 DNA reads TGTGCCAGCGGACAGGGGGATCAGCCCCAGCATTTT. It specifies CASGQGDQPQHF.

This clone was counted between two and nine times. The rearrangement uses TRBV4-1 and TRBJ2-7; 10 nucleotides agree with TRBD1. Losses at the gene ends were 2 bases for V and 2 bases for J; bases not matched to a gene: 9. CDR1 MGHRA and CDR2 YSYEKL come from the germline V gene. The CDR3 runs to 17 residues. In DNA form, the CDR3 reads TGCGCCAGCAGCCAAAGACAGGGGGCTTGGGGGGCCTACGAGCAGTACTTC. Translating gives CASSQRQGAWGAYEQYF.

CDR3 bases: TGTGCCAGTACCGCCCGGGACAGGGGAAGCAATGAGCAGTTCTTC. Protein product: CASTARDRGSNEQFF. The V gene is TRBV19, the J gene TRBJ2-1; 10 bases fit TRBD1. CDR3 length: 15 amino acids. Germline CDR1 is LNHDA and CDR2 is SQIVND (reference sequence). J was trimmed by 6 bases and V by 7 bases; bases with no gene match: 9.

This clone was recorded only once. V is TRBV28 and J is TRBJ2-4, with TRBD2 matching over 9 bases. CDR1 and CDR2 from the germline V gene are MDHEN and SYDVKM. This CDR3 is built from 18 residues. V lost 3 bases and J lost 2; bases outside the gene matches: 11. CDR3 residues: CASSFLGEAGGSKNIQYF. The CDR3 nucleotides read TGTGCCAGCAGTTTTTTAGGGGAAGCGGGAGGTTCCAAAAACATTCAGTACTTC.

This clone was seen only a few times. This chain connects TRBV7-3 to TRBJ1-1, with TRBD1 as a possible D gene (6 bases). Germline V gene data show CDR1 as SGHTA and CDR2 as FQGTGA. V lost 1 base to trimming and J lost 4 bases, with 10 bases between them. The CDR3 spans 14 residues. The CDR3 protein is CASSLKGGGTEAFF. The CDR3, as DNA: TGTGCCAGCAGCTTAAAGGGAGGGGGCACTGAAGCTTTCTTT.

This chain's CDR3 is CASYSGSTSGFYEQYF. The CDR3 nucleotides are TGTGCCAGTTATAGCGGGAGTACGTCGGGGTTCTACGAGCAGTACTTC. The chain employs TRBV19 and TRBJ2-7, with 9 bases that match TRBD2. Germline values: CDR1 LNHDA, CDR2 SQIVND (reference sequence). The V gene end was trimmed by 8 bases and the J gene end by 3 bases; junction bases not matched to a gene: 14. This CDR3 is built from 16 residues.

This chain uses TRBV7-2 with TRBJ1-3; D is unclear. Looked up from germline, CDR1 is SGHTA and CDR2 is FQGNSA. CDR3 size: 14 residues. V shed 5 bases and J shed 4 bases, with 12 bases lying between them. The CDR3 sequence is CASSPAAQGNTIYF. CDR3 nucleotides: TGTGCCAGCAGCCCGGCGGCGCAGGGAAACACCATATATTTT.

This CDR3 is CASSQTGGEGYEQYF. CDR3 nucleotide sequence: TGCGCCAGCAGCCAGACAGGGGGAGAAGGGTACGAGCAGTACTTC. The genes are TRBV5-1 and TRBJ2-7; 9 positions match TRBD1. Germline loops: CDR1 SGHRS, CDR2 YFSETQ. V trimming: 4 bases; J trimming: 4 bases; junction bases outside the gene matches: 9. The length of the CDR3 is 15 residues.

The chain uses TRBV7-9 and TRBJ2-5; TRBD1 is a possible D gene (5 bases). V gave up 4 bases and J gave up 1 base, with 7 bases separating them. This CDR3 is built from 13 residues. Germline V CDR1 and CDR2: SEHNR, FQNEAQ (reference sequence). The CDR3 region is CASSYQGQETQYF. CDR3 DNA: TGTGCCAGCAGCTACCAGGGCCAAGAGACCCAGTACTTC.

V gene TRBV18 combines with J gene TRBJ2-7; TRBD2 matches 13 bases. Germline CDR1 KGHSH, CDR2 LQKENI. Unmatched junction bases numbered 4, after V lost 2 bases and J lost 6 bases. The CDR3 spans 15 residues. The chain's CDR3 is CASSPAGTSGIEQYF. The DNA for the CDR3 is TGTGCCAGCTCACCAGCCGGGACTAGCGGGATCGAGCAGTACTTC.

This clone was counted only a few times. The gene calls are TRBV19 and TRBJ1-4; TRBD1 matches 9 bases. Germline loops: CDR1 LNHDA, CDR2 SQIVND (reference sequence). Unmatched junction bases numbered 11, after V lost 4 bases and J lost 11 bases. CDR3 length equals 15 residues. This CDR3 is CASSTQGQGKSKLFF. Here the CDR3 DNA reads TGTGCCAGTAGTACGCAGGGACAGGGAAAGAGTAAACTGTTTTTT.

The CDR3 nucleotides read TGTGCCAGCGGGACAGGGATCATCGCGAACACTGAAGCTTTCTTT. This codes for CASGTGIIANTEAFF. J is TRBJ1-1 and V is TRBV10-3; 9 bases map to TRBD1. The trim removed 10 bases at V and 1 base at J, leaving 10 bases unmatched. Germline V gene lookup returns CDR1 ENHRY and CDR2 SYGVKD. CDR3 size: 15 residues.

This chain uses TRBV7-2 with TRBJ1-3, with 7 bases matching TRBD1. CDR1 is SGHTA and CDR2 is FQGNSA in the germline V gene. The V and J ends lost 5 bases and 7 bases, in that order; junction bases with no gene match: 11. The CDR3 has 15 amino acids. The CDR3 loop is CASSPPGGRGNTIYF. For the CDR3, the DNA is TGTGCCAGCAGCCCCCCAGGGGGAAGGGGTAACACCATATATTTT.

This clone has more than one count but fewer than ten. Other DNA sequences within the sample encode an identical CDR3. The V and J genes are TRBV18 and TRBJ1-1; maybe TRBD1 (5 bases). V gave up 3 bases and J gave up 1 base, with 6 bases separating them. The germline V gene has CDR1 KGHSH and CDR2 LQKENI. This CDR3 has 13 amino acids. The CDR3 DNA sequence: TGTGCCAGCTCACCCGGGGGGAACACTGAAGCTTTCTTT. Protein product: CASSPGGNTEAFF. The full variable domain, in which reference TRBV18 and TRBJ1-1 provide the parts outside the CDR3, is NAGVMQNPRHLVRRRGQEARLRCSPMKGHSHVYWYRQLPEEGLKFMVYLQKENIIDESGMPKERFSAEFPKEGPSILRIQQVVRGDSAAYFCASSPGGNTEAFFGQGTRLTVV.

V usage is TRBV7-9 and J usage is TRBJ2-3; maybe TRBD1 (5 bases). Trimming removed 1 base at V and 0 bases at J, with 17 bases between. The CDR3 runs 18 residues. Per the germline V gene, CDR1 is SEHNR and CDR2 is FQNEAQ (reference sequence). This chain's CDR3 is CASSLVSSGIRSTDTQYF. The CDR3 coding sequence is TGTGCCAGCAGCTTAGTTAGTTCAGGGATCAGGAGCACAGATACGCAGTATTTT.

The chain joins TRBV30 to TRBJ2-1; the D gene is possibly TRBD2 (6 bases). This CDR3 is 16 amino acids long. V dropped 0 bases and J dropped 4 bases, with 16 bases sitting between them. Germline loops: CDR1 GTSNPN, CDR2 SVGIG (reference sequence). The CDR3 spells CAWSVGGLAGYNEQFF. As DNA, the CDR3 is TGTGCCTGGAGTGTAGGAGGGCTAGCTGGGTACAATGAGCAGTTCTTC.

The genes are TRBV19 and TRBJ1-2, with D maybe TRBD1 (5 bases). Trimming removed 5 bases from V and 4 bases from J, with 8 bases in between. CDR1 and CDR2 from the germline V gene are LNHDA and SQIVND (reference sequence). The CDR3 runs to 12 residues. CDR3 nucleotide sequence: TGTGCCAGTAGTTCGACAGTCTATGGCTACACCTTC. Translation: CASSSTVYGYTF.

This clone was seen more than once but under ten times. J is TRBJ1-2 and V is TRBV10-3, with a weak D call TRBD1 (5 bases). The CDR3 has 14 residues. V was cut by 6 bases and J by 4 bases, with 15 bases left in between. CDR1 is ENHRY and CDR2 is SYGVKD in the germline V gene. CDR3 DNA: TGTGCCATCAGGGACAACGAGTACTCCTATGGCTACACCTTC. Translation: CAIRDNEYSYGYTF.

Points on this clone: The germline gene is not matched at one end of the junction; a read error may be the cause. The chain links TRBV9 to TRBJ2-2; TRBD2 is a possible D gene (7 bases). Germline V gene sequence: CDR1 SGDLS, CDR2 YYNGEE. This CDR3 has 17 amino acids. The CDR3 reads CAGSYQGRESNTGELFF. In DNA, the CDR3 is TGTGCCGGCAGCTACCAGGGGCGGGAGTCAAACACCGGGGAGCTGTTTTTT.

The chain links TRBV11-2 to TRBJ1-1; D possibly corresponds to TRBD1 (6 bases). The CDR3 has 14 amino acids. CDR1 and CDR2 from the germline V gene are SGHAT and FQNNGV. V was clipped by 5 bases and J by 1 base, with 11 bases between them. CDR3 protein: CASSVQGRNTEAFF. The CDR3 DNA is TGTGCCAGCAGCGTTCAGGGGAGGAACACTGAAGCTTTCTTT.

The chain employs TRBV9 and TRBJ2-5, with 10 bases that match TRBD2. Germline CDR1 reads SGDLS; CDR2 reads YYNGEE. V trimming: 1 base; J trimming: 5 bases; junction bases outside the gene matches: 2. CDR3 length: 14 amino acids. CDR3 sequence: CASSVSSGSETQYF. The CDR3 DNA reads as TGTGCCAGCAGCGTATCTAGCGGGAGCGAGACCCAGTACTTC.

The chain recombines TRBV28 with TRBJ1-3; no clear D. The germline V gene has CDR1 MDHEN and CDR2 SYDVKM. V lost 7 bases and J lost 0, with 10 bases in between. The CDR3 is 14 residues long. The CDR3 region is CASKEQNSGNTIYF. Written as DNA, the CDR3 is TGTGCCAGCAAAGAACAGAACTCTGGAAACACCATATATTTT. The full variable domain, its missing parts supplied by reference TRBV28 and TRBJ1-3, is DVKVTQSSRYLVKRTGEKVFLECVQDMDHENMFWYRQDPGLGLRLIYFSYDVKMKEKGDIPEGYSVSREKKERFSLILESASTNQTSMYLCASKEQNSGNTIYFGEGSWLTVV.

This clone was seen more than once but under ten times. The chain joins TRBV18 to TRBJ2-6; possible D gene TRBD2, 6 bases. The CDR3 length is 19 residues. The germline V gene has CDR1 KGHSH and CDR2 LQKENI. The V gene lost 3 bases and the J gene lost 0 bases, with 18 bases spanning the gap. The CDR3 DNA follows: TGTGCCAGCTCACCTTTGTCCGGGACTCTTGACTCTGGGGCCAACGTCCTGACTTTC. Translated: CASSPLSGTLDSGANVLTF.

This clone has a handful of counts. The chain has TRBV10-3 and TRBJ2-5, with D maybe TRBD2 (8 bases). The CDR3 consists of 15 residues. V lost 5 bases, J lost 9 bases, and 22 bases lay in between. The germline gives CDR1 ENHRY, CDR2 SYGVKD. The CDR3: CAISSGTDSAGAQYF. CDR3 in DNA: TGTGCCATCAGTTCCGGGACAGACTCAGCGGGGGCCCAGTACTTC.